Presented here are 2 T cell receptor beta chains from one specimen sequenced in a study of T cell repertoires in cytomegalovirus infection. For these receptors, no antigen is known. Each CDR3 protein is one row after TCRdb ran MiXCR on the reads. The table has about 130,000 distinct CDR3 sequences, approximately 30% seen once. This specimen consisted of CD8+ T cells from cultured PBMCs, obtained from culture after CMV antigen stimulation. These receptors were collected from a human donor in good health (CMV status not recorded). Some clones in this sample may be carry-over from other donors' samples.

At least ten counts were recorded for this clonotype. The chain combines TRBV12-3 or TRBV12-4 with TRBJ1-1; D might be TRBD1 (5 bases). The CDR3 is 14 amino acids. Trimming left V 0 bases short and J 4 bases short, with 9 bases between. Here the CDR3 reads CASSLAVGGTEAFF. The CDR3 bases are TGTGCCAGCAGTTTAGCCGTGGGGGGCACTGAAGCTTTCTTT.

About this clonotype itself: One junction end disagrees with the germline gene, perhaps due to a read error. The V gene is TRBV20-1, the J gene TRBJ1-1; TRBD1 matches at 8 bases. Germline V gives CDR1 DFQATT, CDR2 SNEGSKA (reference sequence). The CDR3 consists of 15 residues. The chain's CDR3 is CSAREQGVWNTEAFF. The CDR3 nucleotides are TGCAGTGCTCGAGAACAGGGGGTTTGGAACACTGAAGCTTTCTTT.